This T cell receptor beta chain was sequenced for a study of human T cells and chemical hapten exposure. Study-level background: Sensitization employed 2% DPC on about 2 cm by about 2 cm of upper inner arm skin.

Noted time point: patch test 2, 6 weeks after DPC sensitization. Treatment in this sample: therapeutic diphenylcyclopropenone sensitization with weekly scalp DPC. Using its own MiXCR run on the RACE reads, TCRdb lists one record per CDR3 protein. The table lists more than 85,000 distinct CDR3 sequences, 9.2% of them singletons. The V gene end was trimmed by 5 bases and the J gene end by 1 base; junction bases not matched to a gene: 16. This CDR3 has 19 residues. Germline V CDR1 and CDR2: MGHDK, SYGVNS. This clonotype was recorded many times. This chain joins TRBV25-1 and TRBJ2-2; 7 bases line up with TRBD1. This TCR came from a middle-aged woman with alopecia areata. Some clones in this sample may be carry-over from other donors' samples. The sample here was whole blood, taken in connection with sensitization to the hapten diphenylcyclopropenone (DPC). CDR3 region: CASSYHILEGQMNTGELFF. CDR3 DNA sequence: TGTGCCAGCAGTTACCACATATTAGAGGGACAGATGAACACCGGGGAGCTGTTTTTT. The full variable domain, in which reference TRBV25-1 and TRBJ2-2 provide the parts outside the CDR3, is EADIYQTPRYLVIGTGKKITLECSQTMGHDKMYWYQQDPGMELHLIHYSYGVNSTEKGDLSSESTVSRIRTEHFPLTLESARPSHTSQYLCASSYHILEGQMNTGELFFGEGSRLTVL.